In this sample, the clone carrying this T cell receptor beta chain turned up many times. The antigen is unknown. This CDR3 spans 17 amino acids. The V and J ends lost 2 bases and 0 bases, in that order; junction bases with no gene match: 8. CDR1 is SEHNR, CDR2 FQNEAQ, per germline (reference sequence). The data stem from a study of regulatory T cells in long-lasting Graves disease. Study-wide points: Favoring TRBV28, TRBJ1-2 and TRBJ2-5 was a feature seen in persistent disease.

Documented time point: newly diagnosed GD, antithyroid drugs for less than 3 months. The TCR library was made from RNA that had been extracted from PBMCs in TRIzol. CDR3 regions were amplified by Arm-PCR using iRepertoire HTBI primers to build TCR beta libraries. TCRdb re-called the multiplex PCR reads with MiXCR, one entry per CDR3 protein. Of about 430,000 distinct CDR3 sequences listed, 15% are singletons. The same sample was also used in a study of T cells in Graves' hyperthyroidism and ophthalmopathy. From that study: Graves' hyperthyroidism without ophthalmopathy progression within 18 months was termed stable.

The rearrangement links TRBV7-9 to TRBJ2-3; 7 bases are shared with TRBD2. The TCR originated in a middle-aged woman with Graves disease. The sequenced sample was peripheral blood mononuclear cells (PBMCs), obtained at new diagnosis, from a patient treated with antithyroid drugs. The CDR3 region has the DNA TGTGCCAGCAGCTTAATGTTAAGCGGGACTAGCACAGATACGCAGTATTTT. As protein: CASSLMLSGTSTDTQYF.